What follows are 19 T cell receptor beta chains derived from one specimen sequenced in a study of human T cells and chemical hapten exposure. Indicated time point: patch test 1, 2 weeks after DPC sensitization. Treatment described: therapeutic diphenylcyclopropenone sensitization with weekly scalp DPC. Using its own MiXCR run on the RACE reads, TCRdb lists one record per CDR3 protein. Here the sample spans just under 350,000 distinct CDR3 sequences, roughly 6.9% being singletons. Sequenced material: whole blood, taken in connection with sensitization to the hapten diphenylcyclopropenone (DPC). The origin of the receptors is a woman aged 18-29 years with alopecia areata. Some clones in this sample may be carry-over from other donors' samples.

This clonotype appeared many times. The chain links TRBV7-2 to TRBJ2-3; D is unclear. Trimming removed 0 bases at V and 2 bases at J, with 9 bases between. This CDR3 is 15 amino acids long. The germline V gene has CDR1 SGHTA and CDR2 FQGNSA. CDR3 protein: CASSLARTITDTQYF. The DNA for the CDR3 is TGTGCCAGCAGCTTAGCCAGGACGATCACAGATACGCAGTATTTT. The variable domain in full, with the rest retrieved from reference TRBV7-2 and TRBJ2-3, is GAGVSQSPSNKVTEKGKDVELRCDPISGHTALYWYRQSLGQGLEFLIYFQGNSAPDKSGLPSDRFSAERTGGSVSTLTIQRTQQEDSAVYLCASSLARTITDTQYFGPGTRLTVL.

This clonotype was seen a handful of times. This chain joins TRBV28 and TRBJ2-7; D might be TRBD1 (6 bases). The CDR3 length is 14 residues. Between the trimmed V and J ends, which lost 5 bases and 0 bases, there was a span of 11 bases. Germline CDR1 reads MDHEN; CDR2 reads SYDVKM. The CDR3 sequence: CASSPGDTSYEQYF. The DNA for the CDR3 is TGTGCCAGCAGTCCAGGGGACACCTCCTACGAGCAGTACTTC.

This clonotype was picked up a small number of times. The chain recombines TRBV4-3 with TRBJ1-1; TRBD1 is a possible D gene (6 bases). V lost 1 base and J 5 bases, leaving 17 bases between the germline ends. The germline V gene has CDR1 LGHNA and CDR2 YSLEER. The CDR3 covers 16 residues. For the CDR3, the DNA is TGCGCCAGCAGCCAAGTAGGGGGAGCGGTAGGGACTGAAGCTTTCTTT. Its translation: CASSQVGGAVGTEAFF.

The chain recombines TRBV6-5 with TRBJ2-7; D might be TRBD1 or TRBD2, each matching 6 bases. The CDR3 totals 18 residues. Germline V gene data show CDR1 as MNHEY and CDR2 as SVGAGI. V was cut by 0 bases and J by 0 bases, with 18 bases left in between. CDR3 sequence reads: CASSYSAFGGDNSYEQYF. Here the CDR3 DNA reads TGTGCCAGCAGTTACTCGGCCTTTGGCGGGGACAACTCCTACGAGCAGTACTTC.

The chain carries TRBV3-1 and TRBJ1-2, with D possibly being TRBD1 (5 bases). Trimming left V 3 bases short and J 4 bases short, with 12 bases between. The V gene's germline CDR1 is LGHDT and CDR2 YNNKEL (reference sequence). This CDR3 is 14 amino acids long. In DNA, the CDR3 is TGTGCCAGCAGCCAGTCCCGGGGGAGCTATGGCTACACCTTC. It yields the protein CASSQSRGSYGYTF.

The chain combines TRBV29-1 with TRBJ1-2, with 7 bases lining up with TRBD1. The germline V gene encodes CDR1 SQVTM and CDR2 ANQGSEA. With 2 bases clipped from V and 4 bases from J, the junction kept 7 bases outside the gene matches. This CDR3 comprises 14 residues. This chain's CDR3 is CSVELWDRVYGYTF. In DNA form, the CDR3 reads TGCAGCGTTGAACTCTGGGACAGAGTCTATGGCTACACCTTC.

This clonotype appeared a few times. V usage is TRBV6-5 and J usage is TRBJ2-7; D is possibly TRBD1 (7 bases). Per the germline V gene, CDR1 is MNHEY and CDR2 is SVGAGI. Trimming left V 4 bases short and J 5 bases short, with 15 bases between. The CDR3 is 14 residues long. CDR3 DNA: TGTGCCAGCAGTTGGCGGGACAGTGCCCACGAGCAGTACTTC. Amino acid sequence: CASSWRDSAHEQYF.

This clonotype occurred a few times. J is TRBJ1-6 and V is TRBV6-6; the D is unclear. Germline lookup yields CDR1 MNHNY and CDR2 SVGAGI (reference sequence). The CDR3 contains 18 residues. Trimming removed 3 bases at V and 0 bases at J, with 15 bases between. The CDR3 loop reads CASSYRSALSSYNSPLHF. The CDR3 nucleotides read TGTGCCAGCAGTTATCGGAGCGCCCTTAGCTCCTATAATTCACCCCTCCACTTT.

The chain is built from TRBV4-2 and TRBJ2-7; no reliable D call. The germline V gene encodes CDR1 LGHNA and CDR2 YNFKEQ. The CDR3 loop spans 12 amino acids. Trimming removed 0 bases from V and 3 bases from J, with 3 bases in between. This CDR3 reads CASSQDFYEQYF. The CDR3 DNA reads TGTGCCAGCAGCCAAGATTTCTACGAGCAGTACTTC.

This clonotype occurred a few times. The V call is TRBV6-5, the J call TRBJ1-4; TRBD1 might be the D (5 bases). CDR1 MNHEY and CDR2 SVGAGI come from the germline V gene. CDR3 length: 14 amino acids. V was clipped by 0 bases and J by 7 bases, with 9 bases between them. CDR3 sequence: CASSYSHGGEKLFF. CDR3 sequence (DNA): TGTGCCAGCAGTTACTCACATGGGGGTGAAAAACTGTTTTTT.

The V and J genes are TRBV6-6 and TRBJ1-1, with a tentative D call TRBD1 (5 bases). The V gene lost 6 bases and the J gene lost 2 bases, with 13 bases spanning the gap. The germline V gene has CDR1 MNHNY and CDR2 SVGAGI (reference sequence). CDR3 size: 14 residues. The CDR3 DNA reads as TGTGCCAGCAGCTTTAAGACAGCTAACACTGAAGCTTTCTTT. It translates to CASSFKTANTEAFF.

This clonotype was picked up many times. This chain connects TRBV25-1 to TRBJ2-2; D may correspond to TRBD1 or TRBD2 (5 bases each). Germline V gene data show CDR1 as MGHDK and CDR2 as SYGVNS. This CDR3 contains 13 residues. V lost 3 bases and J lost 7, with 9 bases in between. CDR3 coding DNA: TGTGCCAGCAGTGAGGGGGACGGCGGGGAGCTGTTTTTT. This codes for CASSEGDGGELFF.

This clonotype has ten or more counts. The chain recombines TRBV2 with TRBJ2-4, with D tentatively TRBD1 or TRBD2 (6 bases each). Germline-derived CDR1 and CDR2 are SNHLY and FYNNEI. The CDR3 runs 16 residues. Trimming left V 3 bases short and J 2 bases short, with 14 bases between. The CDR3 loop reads CASSDSGAPTKNIQYF. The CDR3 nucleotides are TGTGCCAGCAGTGATTCGGGGGCGCCGACCAAAAACATTCAGTACTTC.

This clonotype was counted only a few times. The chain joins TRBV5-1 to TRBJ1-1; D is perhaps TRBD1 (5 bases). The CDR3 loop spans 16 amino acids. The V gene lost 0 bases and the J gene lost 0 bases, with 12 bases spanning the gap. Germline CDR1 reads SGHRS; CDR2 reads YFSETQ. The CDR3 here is CASSLAPGTLNTEAFF. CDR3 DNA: TGCGCCAGCAGCTTGGCTCCCGGGACGTTGAACACTGAAGCTTTCTTT.

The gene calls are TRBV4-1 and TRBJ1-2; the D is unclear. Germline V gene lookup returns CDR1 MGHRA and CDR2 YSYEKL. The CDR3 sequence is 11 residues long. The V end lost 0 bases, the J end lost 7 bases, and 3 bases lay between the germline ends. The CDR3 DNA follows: TGCGCCAGCAGCCAAGATCTTGGCTACACCTTC. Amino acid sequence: CASSQDLGYTF.

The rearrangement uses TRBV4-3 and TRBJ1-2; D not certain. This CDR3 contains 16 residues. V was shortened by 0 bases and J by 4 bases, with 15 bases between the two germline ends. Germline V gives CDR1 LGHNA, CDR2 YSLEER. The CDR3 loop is CASSQDIRSGSYGYTF. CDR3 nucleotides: TGCGCCAGCAGCCAAGATATACGGAGCGGAAGCTATGGCTACACCTTC.

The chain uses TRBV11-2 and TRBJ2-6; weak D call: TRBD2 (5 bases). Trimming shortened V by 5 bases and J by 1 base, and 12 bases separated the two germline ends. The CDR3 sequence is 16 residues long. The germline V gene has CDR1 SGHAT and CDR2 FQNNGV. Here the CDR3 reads CASSPLGGSGANVLTF. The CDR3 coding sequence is TGTGCCAGCAGCCCCCTCGGAGGATCTGGGGCCAACGTCCTGACTTTC.

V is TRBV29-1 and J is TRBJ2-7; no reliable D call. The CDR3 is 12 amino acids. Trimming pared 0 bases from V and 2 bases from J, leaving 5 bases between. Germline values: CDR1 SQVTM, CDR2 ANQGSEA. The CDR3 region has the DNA TGCAGCGTTGAAGACAGAACCTACGAGCAGTACTTC. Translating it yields CSVEDRTYEQYF.

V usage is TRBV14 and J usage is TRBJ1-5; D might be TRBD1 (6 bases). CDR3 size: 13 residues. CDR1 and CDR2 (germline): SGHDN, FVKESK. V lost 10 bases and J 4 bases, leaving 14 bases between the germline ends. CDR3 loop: CATRGGANQPQHF. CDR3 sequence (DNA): TGTGCCACCCGGGGGGGCGCGAATCAGCCCCAGCATTTT.